The 29 T cell receptor beta chains listed next were all sequenced from one sample in a study of preoperative IRX-2 immunotherapy in early breast cancer. Method: immunoSEQ multiplex PCR; TCRdb's copy keeps in-frame clones and lacks some. The sample shows about 62,000 clones, approximately 94% of them seen only once. Treatment indicated: preoperative locoregional IRX-2 cytokine immunotherapy. Sample acquisition took place from a patient treated with IRX-2 immunotherapy. These receptors were taken from a human donor with breast cancer.

This chain uses TRBV6-5 with TRBJ2-2, with unresolved D. The CDR3 covers 14 residues. Germline CDR1 is MNHEY and CDR2 is SVGAGI. The ends were cut back, 7 bases at V and 0 bases at J, with 9 bases in the middle. The DNA for the CDR3 is TGTGCCAGCACTTCCCCCACGAACACCGGGGAGCTGTTTTTT. Its protein is CASTSPTNTGELFF.

The J gene is TRBJ1-2, the V gene TRBV28, with D perhaps matching TRBD1 (5 bases). The germline V gene encodes CDR1 MDHEN and CDR2 SYDVKM. Trimming removed 2 bases from V and 1 base from J, with 8 bases in between. The CDR3 covers 14 residues. DNA for the CDR3: TGTGCCAGCAGTTTAGTCCAGGGTAACTATGGCTACACCTTC. It specifies CASSLVQGNYGYTF.

The CDR3 loop is CSVATVLSAGTQYF. In DNA, the CDR3 is TGCAGCGTTGCGACAGTACTGTCAGCTGGTACGCAGTATTTT. The chain couples TRBV29-1 to TRBJ2-3, with TRBD1 as a possible D gene (5 bases). Trimming removed 4 bases from V and 8 bases from J, with 19 bases in between. The CDR3 runs 14 residues. Germline V gives CDR1 SQVTM, CDR2 ANQGSEA.

The V and J genes are TRBV2 and TRBJ2-3; perhaps TRBD2 as D (6 bases). V was trimmed by 5 bases and J by 6 bases, leaving 18 bases between them. In germline, CDR1 is SNHLY, CDR2 FYNNEI. The CDR3 totals 15 residues. CDR3 DNA sequence: TGTGCCAGCAGTCCTGTTGGACTAACTCTCGATACGCAGTATTTT. This encodes CASSPVGLTLDTQYF. The full variable domain, with the rest looked up from reference TRBV2 and TRBJ2-3, is EPEVTQTPSHQVTQMGQEVILRCVPISNHLYFYWYRQILGQKVEFLVSFYNNEISEKSEIFDDQFSVERPDGSNFTLKIRSTKLEDSAMYFCASSPVGLTLDTQYFGPGTRLTVL.

The chain is built from TRBV19 and TRBJ2-5, with 8 bases that match TRBD1. Trimming at V came to 5 bases and at J to 2 bases, leaving 1 base not matched to a gene. CDR1 and CDR2 from the germline V gene are LNHDA and SQIVND (reference sequence). The CDR3 totals 13 residues. The CDR3 spells CASSRDRQETQYF. In DNA, the CDR3 is TGTGCCAGTAGTCGGGACAGGCAAGAGACCCAGTACTTC.

The CDR3 spells CSARDRGYYGYTF. CDR3 nucleotides: TGCAGCGCCCGGGACAGGGGTTACTATGGCTACACCTTC. V is TRBV29-1 and J is TRBJ1-2, with 10 bases that match TRBD1. This CDR3 region has 13 residues. Germline V gene data show CDR1 as SQVTM and CDR2 as ANQGSEA. V lost 7 bases to trimming and J lost 3 bases; unmatched junction nucleotides: 5.

The CDR3 nucleotides read TGTGCCAGCAGCTCGAGGGACTGGGGAGAAGGGACCCAGTACTTC. This encodes CASSSRDWGEGTQYF. This chain uses TRBV6-5 with TRBJ2-5; TRBD2 might be the D (6 bases). The germline V gene has CDR1 MNHEY and CDR2 SVGAGI. V lost 6 bases, J lost 7 bases, and 21 bases lay in between. The CDR3 extends over 15 amino acids.

The genes are TRBV10-3 and TRBJ2-3, with 11 bases aligning to TRBD2. The V gene's germline CDR1 is ENHRY and CDR2 SYGVKD. Unmatched junction bases numbered 10, after V lost 4 bases and J lost 1 base. The CDR3 has 18 residues. DNA for the CDR3: TGTGCCATCAGTGCCTACGTCCCGACTAGCGGGGGCACAGATACGCAGTATTTT. Protein product: CAISAYVPTSGGTDTQYF.

The rearrangement links TRBV28 to TRBJ2-3; 10 bases are a match to TRBD2. This CDR3 is built from 15 residues. Germline CDR1 is MDHEN and CDR2 is SYDVKM. V dropped 2 bases and J dropped 1; count of bases not matched to a gene: 0. Here the CDR3 reads CASSLLAGGTDTQYF. The CDR3 DNA sequence: TGTGCCAGCAGTTTACTAGCGGGGGGCACAGATACGCAGTATTTT.

V is TRBV2 and J is TRBJ2-3; D gene ambiguous. Trimming left V 10 bases short and J 3 bases short, with 23 bases between. The CDR3 runs to 16 residues. Looked up from germline, CDR1 is SNHLY and CDR2 is FYNNEI. CDR3 in DNA: TGTGCCACCTCAGGTCGGCTAGTGAGCAGAACAGATACGCAGTATTTT. Translated: CATSGRLVSRTDTQYF.

The J gene is TRBJ1-2, the V gene TRBV27, with no clear D. This CDR3 comprises 13 residues. CDR1 is MNHEY, CDR2 SMNVEV, per germline (reference sequence). V lost 2 bases to trimming and J lost 3 bases, with 7 bases between them. Here the CDR3 reads CASSLIGHYGYTF. As DNA, the CDR3 is TGTGCCAGCAGTTTAATCGGGCACTATGGCTACACCTTC.

This chain connects TRBV7-8 to TRBJ2-2; a possible D gene is TRBD2 (5 bases). The CDR3 is 16 amino acids. Trimming cost V 0 bases and J 1 base, with 9 bases left between them. Germline CDR1 and CDR2: SGHVS and FQNEAQ. CDR3 nucleotides: TGTGCCAGCAGCTTAGCGAGGGCAAGGAACACCGGGGAGCTGTTTTTT. Translating gives CASSLARARNTGELFF.

This chain links TRBV5-6 with TRBJ2-1, with unresolved D. V gave up 5 bases and J gave up 7 bases, with 16 bases separating them. The germline gives CDR1 SGHDT, CDR2 YYEEEE. The CDR3 runs to 14 residues. CDR3 DNA sequence: TGTGCCAGCAGTTTAGCCACAAGTGGGAATGAGCAGTTCTTC. Amino acids: CASSLATSGNEQFF.

The V gene is TRBV7-6, the J gene TRBJ1-4; D perhaps matches TRBD1 (5 bases). Trimming shortened V by 4 bases and J by 6 bases, and 15 bases separated the two germline ends. The CDR3 consists of 15 residues. Germline loops: CDR1 SGHVS, CDR2 FNYEAQ. The CDR3 here is CASSSYRDGDEKLFF. In DNA, the CDR3 is TGTGCCAGCAGCTCATACCGGGACGGGGATGAAAAACTGTTTTTT.

This chain links TRBV18 with TRBJ1-1, with D perhaps TRBD1 (6 bases). Germline lookup yields CDR1 KGHSH and CDR2 LQKENI. V dropped 6 bases and J dropped 1 base, with 15 bases sitting between them. The CDR3 loop spans 15 amino acids. Written as DNA, the CDR3 is TGTGCCAGCTCCCGAAGGGACACAAAGAACACTGAAGCTTTCTTT. This sequence encodes CASSRRDTKNTEAFF.

The rearrangement joins TRBV5-1 to TRBJ1-2, with D perhaps TRBD1 (6 bases). Germline CDR1 SGHRS, CDR2 YFSETQ. The V and J ends lost 0 bases and 6 bases respectively, with 18 bases between them. This CDR3 is built from 16 residues. The CDR3 region has the DNA TGCGCCAGCAGCTTGGCCACAGGGACTGCCCTGCATGGCTACACCTTC. This sequence encodes CASSLATGTALHGYTF.

The V and J genes are TRBV5-4 and TRBJ2-2, with D tentatively TRBD1 (5 bases). V gave up 0 bases and J gave up 5 bases, with 8 bases separating them. In germline, CDR1 is SGHNT, CDR2 YYREEE (reference sequence). The CDR3 is 14 residues long. The CDR3, as DNA: TGTGCCAGCAGCTTGGAGAAGGGGACCGGGGAGCTGTTTTTT. The encoded protein is CASSLEKGTGELFF.

The chain combines TRBV10-2 with TRBJ2-3, with TRBD2 matching 13 bases. This CDR3 is 13 amino acids long. V gave up 5 bases and J gave up 14 bases; unmatched junction bases: 7. CDR1 is WSHSY, CDR2 SAAADI, per germline. As DNA, the CDR3 is TGCGCCAGCAGTCGCGGACTAGCGGGAGTTCTGTATTTT. Encoded protein: CASSRGLAGVLYF.

The chain joins TRBV15 to TRBJ2-1; D ambiguous. Trimming removed 5 bases at V and 6 bases at J, with 20 bases between. The germline CDR1 and CDR2 sequences are LNHNV and YYDKDF (reference sequence). The CDR3 totals 16 residues. This chain's CDR3 is CATSAPPPRTGNEQFF. As DNA, the CDR3 is TGTGCCACCAGCGCCCCTCCCCCGAGGACCGGCAATGAGCAGTTCTTC.

The chain uses TRBV11-2 and TRBJ2-1, with a tentative D call TRBD2 (6 bases). Germline V lookup: CDR1 SGHAT, CDR2 FQNNGV. V was clipped by 3 bases and J by 11 bases, with 11 bases between them. The CDR3 runs to 12 residues. The DNA of the CDR3 is TGTGCCAGCAGCTTGTATCGGGGGAAGCAGTTCTTC. Encoded protein: CASSLYRGKQFF. Complete variable domain (other parts from reference TRBV11-2 and TRBJ2-1): EAGVAQSPRYKIIEKRQSVAFWCNPISGHATLYWYQQILGQGPKLLIQFQNNGVVDDSQLPKDRFSAERLKGVDSTLKIQPAKLEDSAVYLCASSLYRGKQFFGPGTRLTVL.

The chain couples TRBV4-3 to TRBJ2-7; D gene unclear. This CDR3 spans 13 amino acids. Germline CDR1 LGHNA, CDR2 YSLEER. The germline V and J ends were trimmed by 0 bases and 4 bases, with 7 bases remaining between them. CDR3 bases: TGCGCCAGCAGCCAAGAATCCGGGTACGAGCAGTACTTC. Translation: CASSQESGYEQYF.

The chain couples TRBV29-1 to TRBJ2-2; unclear D gene. Trimming removed 4 bases from V and 6 bases from J, with 12 bases in between. This CDR3 is built from 13 residues. The V gene's germline CDR1 is SQVTM and CDR2 ANQGSEA. The CDR3 loop reads CSVAVSRPGELFF. In DNA, the CDR3 is TGCAGCGTTGCGGTCTCCCGACCCGGGGAGCTGTTTTTT.

The rearrangement uses TRBV7-9 and TRBJ1-4, with TRBD1 identical over 7 bases. Germline V CDR1 and CDR2: SEHNR, FQNEAQ (reference sequence). This CDR3 contains 15 residues. Germline trimming cut 5 bases from V and 5 bases from J; bases unmatched to any gene: 8. In DNA form, the CDR3 reads TGTGCCAGCAGCGTCGGGACAGCTCTGAATGAAAAACTGTTTTTT. Protein sequence: CASSVGTALNEKLFF.

The rearrangement uses TRBV18 and TRBJ2-7; TRBD2 might be the D (6 bases). V was clipped by 4 bases and J by 2 bases, with 12 bases between them. The CDR3 length is 14 residues. From germline, CDR1 is KGHSH and CDR2 LQKENI. As DNA, the CDR3 is TGTGCCAGCTCACTGGGACTTTCAGCCTACGAGCAGTACTTC. As protein: CASSLGLSAYEQYF.

This sequence joins TRBV9 and TRBJ2-7, with D maybe TRBD1 (6 bases). This CDR3 spans 14 amino acids. With 3 bases removed from V and 2 bases from J, the gap between germline ends came to 12 bases. The germline V gene has CDR1 SGDLS and CDR2 YYNGEE. The CDR3 is CASSATGATYEQYF. DNA for the CDR3: TGTGCCAGCAGCGCGACAGGTGCCACCTACGAGCAGTACTTC.

In nucleotides, the CDR3 is TGTGCCAGCATTCAGCAGGACAGGGGGCGATGGAGCAATCAGCCCCAGCATTTT. Translating gives CASIQQDRGRWSNQPQHF. The V call is TRBV28, the J call TRBJ1-5, with 11 bases lining up with TRBD1. V shed 7 bases, J shed 1 base, and the junction held 12 bases outside the gene matches. The CDR3 runs to 18 residues. The germline V gene encodes CDR1 MDHEN and CDR2 SYDVKM.

V usage is TRBV27 and J usage is TRBJ2-2; D may be TRBD2 (6 bases). V was trimmed by 4 bases and J by 5 bases, leaving 11 bases between them. CDR1 is MNHEY and CDR2 is SMNVEV in the germline V gene (reference sequence). CDR3 length: 14 residues. CDR3 residues: CASSSIGGTGELFF. The CDR3, as DNA: TGTGCCAGCAGTTCTATAGGAGGGACCGGGGAGCTGTTTTTT.

The V gene is TRBV28, the J gene TRBJ2-3; D not certain. Germline V gene lookup returns CDR1 MDHEN and CDR2 SYDVKM. V lost 1 base and J lost 4, with 18 bases in between. The CDR3 is made up of 17 amino acids. The CDR3 bases are TGTGCCAGCAGTTTATTGGCTTGGCGGAGAGGAGCAGATACGCAGTATTTT. It codes for CASSLLAWRRGADTQYF.

This chain links TRBV11-2 with TRBJ2-7, with 11 bases aligning to TRBD2. With 2 bases clipped from V and 4 bases from J, the junction kept 4 bases outside the gene matches. The length of the CDR3 is 15 residues. CDR1 and CDR2 (germline): SGHAT, FQNNGV. DNA of the CDR3: TGTGCCAGCAGCTTAACTAGCGGGGGCGAATACGAGCAGTACTTC. Its translation is CASSLTSGGEYEQYF.